The rows below give T cell receptor beta chains drawn from one sample of a study of blood T cell repertoires in COVID-19. Profiled with immunoSEQ multiplex PCR; TCRdb holds only in-frame clones, not every one. The table lists 65,000 to 90,000 clones, 65% to 90% of them singletons. Material: peripheral blood. Receptors originate from a man older than 75 with COVID-19, enrolled during active disease. Each CDR3 is given with its conserved first and last residue. D genes are given only for firm matches. Not all rows give a size; the values are once, few, many and, for expanded clones, a class.

size	length	V	D	J	DNA	CDR3
few	15	TRBV4-3	-	TRBJ1-2	TGCGCCAGCAGCCAAGATTCAGAGGAGAACTATGGCTACACCTTC	CASSQDSEENYGYTF
-	17	TRBV27	TRBD2	TRBJ2-5	TGTGCCAGCAGTTCGGTACGACTAGCGGGTGGAGCTGAGACCCAGTACTTC	CASSSVRLAGGAETQYF
-	14	TRBV5-1	-	TRBJ2-2	TGCGCCAGCTCAGTGCTCGCGAACACCGGGGAGCTGTTTTTT	CASSVLANTGELFF
-	14	TRBV18	-	TRBJ1-1	TGTGCCAGCTCACCGGCCCAGGGTACCGGTGAAGCTTTCTTT	CASSPAQGTGEAFF
-	15	TRBV7-9	TRBD2	TRBJ2-1	TGTGCCAGCAGCTCCCTAGCGGGGGCCTACAATGAGCAGTTCTTC	CASSSLAGAYNEQFF
-	16	TRBV13	TRBD1	TRBJ2-7	TGTGCCAGCAGCTCCTCTGGGGCAGGGGGCATGCGGGAGCAGTACTTC	CASSSSGAGGMREQYF
once	14	TRBV18	-	TRBJ1-1	TGTGCCAGCTCACCCGACAGGCTGAACACTGAAGCTTTCTTT	CASSPDRLNTEAFF
-	16	TRBV4-3	TRBD1	TRBJ1-3	TGCGCCAGCAGCCTCGGACAGGGGGCAAGAGGAAACACCATATATTTT	CASSLGQGARGNTIYF
-	13	TRBV14	-	TRBJ1-6	TGTGCCAGCAGCTATAGACAGGTTTCACCCCTCCACTTT	CASSYRQVSPLHF
-	15	TRBV6-5	-	TRBJ1-1	TGTGCCAGCAGTTACTCCGGCAGGGGGAACACTGAAGCTTTCTTT	CASSYSGRGNTEAFF
-	15	TRBV12-5	TRBD2	TRBJ2-2	TGTGCTAGTGGCCCCCGGGGGGGGAACACCGGGGAGCTGTTTTTT	CASGPRGGNTGELFF
-	14	TRBV5-4	TRBD1	TRBJ1-6	TGTGCCAGCAGCCCGGGACAGGGCGCTTCACCCCTCCACTTT	CASSPGQGASPLHF
medium-sized	15	TRBV29-1	-	TRBJ2-5	TGCAGCGTTGAATCGGGGCAGGGGTCTTACGAGACCCAGTACTTC	CSVESGQGSYETQYF
-	15	TRBV9	TRBD1	TRBJ2-3	TGTGCCAGCACCCCGGGACAGGGGGCAGCAGATACGCAGTATTTT	CASTPGQGAADTQYF
-	14	TRBV5-1	-	TRBJ1-1	TGCGCCAGCAGCTCTACATCCGGAGGGACTGAAGCTTTCTTT	CASSSTSGGTEAFF
-	17	TRBV7-8	TRBD2	TRBJ2-1	TGTGCCAGCAGCTCCGGGGGGGCATTCAGCTCCTACAATGAGCAGTTCTTC	CASSSGGAFSSYNEQFF
-	13	TRBV6-6	-	TRBJ2-3	TGTGCCAGCAGTACGACAGGCGGAGATACGCAGTATTTT	CASSTTGGDTQYF
once	12	TRBV6-6	-	TRBJ1-2	TGTGCCAGCAGTTACCCTAGATATGGCTACACCTTC	CASSYPRYGYTF
few	14	TRBV7-8	-	TRBJ2-7	TGTGCCAGCACTGTGACAGACAACTCCTACGAGCAGTACTTC	CASTVTDNSYEQYF
-	14	TRBV6-5	-	TRBJ1-2	TGTGCCAGCAGATCATCCGGTCTTAACTATGGCTACACCTTC	CASRSSGLNYGYTF
-	14	TRBV9	-	TRBJ1-3	TGTGCCAGCAGCTACAACCCCTCTGGAAACACCATATATTTT	CASSYNPSGNTIYF
-	16	TRBV11-3	TRBD1	TRBJ1-1	TGTGCCAGCAGCTTTGGGGGACAGGGGGCGTCCACTGAAGCTTTCTTT	CASSFGGQGASTEAFF
-	20	TRBV7-8	TRBD2	TRBJ2-4	TGTGCCAGCAGCCCGCGACTAGCGGGGGGAATACTTCTAGCCAAAAACATTCAGTACTTC	CASSPRLAGGILLAKNIQYF
-	12	TRBV6-5	-	TRBJ1-1	TGTGCCAGCAGGGTGGAGGGTCTTGGGGCTTTCTTT	CASRVEGLGAFF
-	16	TRBV19	TRBD1	TRBJ2-7	TGTGCCAGTAGTGCGGACAGGTATATTAACTCCTACGAGCAGTACTTC	CASSADRYINSYEQYF
-	14	TRBV11-3	-	TRBJ1-1	TGTGCCAGCAGCTTGGGGCAGGGGAACACTGAAGCTTTCTTT	CASSLGQGNTEAFF
-	14	TRBV9	-	TRBJ1-2	TGTGCCAGCAGCGTAGGCGGGCAGGCCTATGGCTACACCTTC	CASSVGGQAYGYTF
few	14	TRBV5-5	TRBD2	TRBJ2-7	TGTGCCAGCAGCTTGGATGGACTAGTACGAGAGCAGTACTTC	CASSLDGLVREQYF
-	16	TRBV7-2	TRBD2	TRBJ2-7	TGTGCCAGCAGCTTACGGTCAGCGGGGGCGTATATCGAGCAGTACTTC	CASSLRSAGAYIEQYF
-	13	TRBV7-9	-	TRBJ1-2	TGTGCCAGCAGCTTAGGGCAGTCTCCTGGCTACACCTTC	CASSLGQSPGYTF
few	15	TRBV6-5	TRBD2	TRBJ2-1	TGTGCCAGCAGTCCCGCTAGCGGGGGCTACAATGAGCAGTTCTTC	CASSPASGGYNEQFF
-	14	TRBV11-3	-	TRBJ2-3	TGTGCCAGCAGCTTGGACACAAGCACAGATACGCAGTATTTT	CASSLDTSTDTQYF
-	13	TRBV7-2	-	TRBJ1-5	TGTGCCAGCAGCTTTACAGTCAATCAGCCCCAGCATTTT	CASSFTVNQPQHF
-	16	TRBV9	TRBD2	TRBJ2-3	TGTGCCAGCAGGCCTACTAGCGGGGGGAACACAGATACGCAGTATTTT	CASRPTSGGNTDTQYF
-	16	TRBV7-2	-	TRBJ1-5	TGTGCCAGCAGCTTAGCAAGGGGCCTTCGGAGTCAGCCCCAGCATTTT	CASSLARGLRSQPQHF
-	11	TRBV5-1	-	TRBJ1-2	TGCGCCAGCAGCTTGGATAGCGGCTACACCTTC	CASSLDSGYTF
-	13	TRBV28	-	TRBJ2-1	TGTGCCAGCAGGCTGGACAACTACAATGAGCAGTTCTTC	CASRLDNYNEQFF
-	14	TRBV6-2/TRBV6-3	TRBD1	TRBJ2-7	TGTGCCAGCGGCCTTTACAGGGGGACCTACGAGCAGTACTTC	CASGLYRGTYEQYF
once	17	TRBV7-8	TRBD1	TRBJ2-7	TGTGCCAGCAGCTCCTCGTCCGGGACAGGGTACTCCTACGAGCAGTACTTC	CASSSSSGTGYSYEQYF
-	14	TRBV5-4	TRBD1	TRBJ2-1	TGTGCCAGCAGCTTCGCCGGGACAGGGGATCGGCAGTTCTTC	CASSFAGTGDRQFF
-	15	TRBV7-2	-	TRBJ2-3	TGTGCCAGCGAGCTTAGGGGGGGGCGGGGAGATACGCAGTATTTT	CASELRGGRGDTQYF
-	12	TRBV2	-	TRBJ1-4	TGTGCCAGCAGACGGTTAGCAGAAAAACTGTTTTTT	CASRRLAEKLFF